Listed here are 10 T cell receptor beta chains from one sample, sequenced in a study of blood T cell repertoires in COVID-19 (dated by TCRdb to the early 2020s). The library was produced with the immunoSEQ multiplex PCR assay. In its TCRdb copy, this immuneACCESS table keeps in-frame sequences only and misses some clones. Where compared with another copy, unresolved V genes explain less than half of these, and the others have no known cause. This sample holds 250,000 to 400,000 clones; roughly 84% were observed only once. Of the sample, 1% is held by the ten largest clones. Sequencing was performed on peripheral blood. These receptors were taken from a man between 50 and 59 years old with active or convalescent COVID-19.

This clone has only one observation. The chain couples TRBV30 to TRBJ1-2, with D possibly matching TRBD1 (5 bases). Germline V CDR1 and CDR2: GTSNPN, SVGIG (reference sequence). The V end was cut by 2 bases, the J end by 4 bases, with 11 bases between. The CDR3 loop spans 13 amino acids. The CDR3 reads CAWSHGGAYGYTF. In DNA, the CDR3 is TGTGCCTGGAGTCATGGAGGGGCCTATGGCTACACCTTC. The entire variable domain, with the rest obtained from reference TRBV30 and TRBJ1-2, is as follows: SQTIHQWPATLVQPVGSPLSLECTVEGTSNPNLYWYRQAAGRGLQLLFYSVGIGQISSEVPQNLSASRPQDRQFILSSKKLLLSDSGFYLCAWSHGGAYGYTFGSGTRLTVV.

The V and J genes are TRBV9 and TRBJ2-5, with TRBD1 matching 9 bases. V lost 0 bases and J lost 5; bases outside the gene matches: 8. Germline CDR1 reads SGDLS; CDR2 reads YYNGEE. The CDR3 extends over 16 amino acids. The CDR3 region has the DNA TGTGCCAGCAGCGTAGAGTTCGGGACAGGGCGGGAGACCCAGTACTTC. Its translation: CASSVEFGTGRETQYF.

This rearrangement joins TRBV6-6 to TRBJ1-4; 9 nucleotides line up with TRBD1. This CDR3 contains 16 residues. The trim removed 7 bases at V and 10 bases at J, leaving 16 bases unmatched. Germline values: CDR1 MNHNY, CDR2 SVGAGI (reference sequence). The CDR3 DNA is TGTGCCAGCAAAAGTCTTCGGGGGACAGGGTTTTCAAAACTGTTTTTT. This encodes CASKSLRGTGFSKLFF.

The chain recombines TRBV12-5 with TRBJ2-2; a weak D match, TRBD1 (5 bases). CDR3 length equals 17 residues. Trimming removed 7 bases at V and 1 base at J, with 19 bases between. Germline lookup yields CDR1 LGHNT and CDR2 FRNRAP. Here the CDR3 DNA reads TGTGCTAGTGACCGCTCCCAGGGTGGCGAGAACACCGGGGAGCTGTTTTTT. Its translation is CASDRSQGGENTGELFF.

This chain connects TRBV27 to TRBJ1-5; perhaps TRBD1 as D (6 bases). V was shortened by 3 bases and J by 7 bases, with 16 bases between the two germline ends. This CDR3 has 15 amino acids. CDR1 and CDR2 from the germline V gene are MNHEY and SMNVEV (reference sequence). The CDR3 is CASSLNRVGRQPQHF. The CDR3 nucleotides read TGTGCCAGCAGTTTGAACAGGGTGGGCAGACAGCCCCAGCATTTT.

J is TRBJ2-6 and V is TRBV19; the D gene is possibly TRBD1 (6 bases). Germline CDR1 reads LNHDA; CDR2 reads SQIVND (reference sequence). V lost 5 bases and J lost 2, with 16 bases in between. The CDR3 contains 17 residues. CDR3 region: CASSATTHRAGANVLTF. DNA for the CDR3: TGTGCCAGTAGTGCCACTACTCACAGGGCTGGGGCCAACGTCCTGACTTTC.

This chain connects TRBV6-7 to TRBJ2-7, with 9 bases fitting TRBD1. TRBV6-7 is given ORF status, its function remaining uncertain. Germline trimming cut 6 bases from V and 7 bases from J; bases unmatched to any gene: 16. The CDR3 has 16 amino acids. The CDR3 DNA is TGTGCCAGCAGCGCCCGCTCCGACAGGGGGGGTGTTGAGCAGTACTTC. Its translation is CASSARSDRGGVEQYF.

The rearrangement uses TRBV7-9 and TRBJ2-2; D remains unclear. Germline V gives CDR1 SEHNR, CDR2 FQNEAQ (reference sequence). V was shortened by 6 bases and J by 3 bases, with 14 bases between the two germline ends. The CDR3 is made up of 15 amino acids. In DNA form, the CDR3 reads TGTGCCAGCAGTTTTACTACCCTCCACACCGGGGAGCTGTTTTTT. It translates to CASSFTTLHTGELFF.

The rearrangement links TRBV7-2 to TRBJ2-1; tentative D call: TRBD2 (7 bases). Per germline, CDR1 SGHTA and CDR2 FQGNSA. Trimming stripped 11 bases from V and 5 bases from J, with 22 bases between. The length of the CDR3 is 15 residues. CDR3 sequence: CAARGTRGGNNEQFF. CDR3 nucleotides: TGTGCCGCCCGAGGGACCAGGGGAGGGAACAATGAGCAGTTCTTC. Supplemented by reference TRBV7-2 and TRBJ2-1, the full variable domain reads GAGVSQSPSNKVTEKGKDVELRCDPISGHTALYWYRQSLGQGLEFLIYFQGNSAPDKSGLPSDRFSAERTGGSVSTLTIQRTQQEDSAVYLCAARGTRGGNNEQFFGPGTRLTVL.

The sample holds a few counts of this clone. The CDR3 sequence is CATATGNQETQYF. DNA for the CDR3: TGTGCCACCGCAACAGGAAACCAAGAGACCCAGTACTTC. The V call is TRBV24-1, the J call TRBJ2-5, with D perhaps matching TRBD1 (5 bases). Germline lookup yields CDR1 KGHDR and CDR2 SFDVKD. The ends were cut back, 9 bases at V and 0 bases at J, with 10 bases in the middle. The CDR3 is made up of 13 amino acids.